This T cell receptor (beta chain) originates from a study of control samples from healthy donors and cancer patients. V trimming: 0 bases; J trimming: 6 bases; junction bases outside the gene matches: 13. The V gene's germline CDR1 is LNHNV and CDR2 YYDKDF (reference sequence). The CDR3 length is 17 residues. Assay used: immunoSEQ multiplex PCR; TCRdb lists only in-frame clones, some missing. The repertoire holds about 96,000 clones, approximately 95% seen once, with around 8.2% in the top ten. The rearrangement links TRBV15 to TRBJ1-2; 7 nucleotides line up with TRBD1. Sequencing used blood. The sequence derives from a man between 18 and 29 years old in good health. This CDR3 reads CATSRDHLETGLHGYTF. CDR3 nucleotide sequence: TGTGCCACCAGCAGAGATCACCTCGAGACAGGGCTACATGGCTACACCTTC.